What follows are 20 T cell receptor beta chains derived from one specimen sequenced in a study of blood T cell repertoires in COVID-19. Profiled with immunoSEQ multiplex PCR; TCRdb holds only in-frame clones, not every one. The table shows 250,000 to 400,000 clones, with roughly 88% occurring only once. Sequencing was done on a sample of peripheral blood. All receptors derive from a woman aged 25 to 39 with COVID-19, enrolled during active disease.

V gene TRBV30 combines with J gene TRBJ1-2, with D possibly TRBD1 on 6 matching bases. CDR1 and CDR2 from the germline V gene are GTSNPN and SVGIG (reference sequence). V lost 0 bases and J 6 bases, leaving 17 bases between the germline ends. The CDR3 consists of 15 residues. CDR3 region: CAWSVGAGVGDGYTF. The CDR3, as DNA: TGTGCCTGGAGTGTGGGGGCCGGGGTGGGCGATGGCTACACCTTC.

This chain connects TRBV5-4 to TRBJ2-7; 9 bases agree with TRBD1. This CDR3 has 15 residues. Germline V CDR1 and CDR2: SGHNT, YYREEE (reference sequence). V lost 4 bases to trimming and J lost 0 bases; unmatched junction nucleotides: 5. The CDR3 region has the DNA TGTGCCAGCAGCGGCGGACAGGGGAGCTCCTACGAGCAGTACTTC. Translating it yields CASSGGQGSSYEQYF. Drawing the rest from reference TRBV5-4 and TRBJ2-7, the complete variable domain is ETGVTQSPTHLIKTRGQQVTLRCSSQSGHNTVSWYQQALGQGPQFIFQYYREEENGRGNFPPRFSGLQFPNYSSELNVNALELDDSALYLCASSGGQGSSYEQYFGPGTRLTVT.

The chain carries TRBV9 and TRBJ1-6, with a weak D call TRBD1 (5 bases). This CDR3 comprises 16 residues. Per the germline V gene, CDR1 is SGDLS and CDR2 is YYNGEE. The V gene lost 0 bases and the J gene lost 6 bases, with 13 bases spanning the gap. The CDR3: CASSVGPPGFNSPLHF. CDR3 bases: TGTGCCAGCAGCGTAGGCCCTCCAGGGTTTAATTCACCCCTCCACTTT.

V is TRBV10-1 and J is TRBJ2-7; 8 nucleotides align to TRBD2. The J segment lost 4 bases and the V segment lost 8 bases, leaving 10 bases of the junction unmatched. CDR3 length: 14 amino acids. From germline, CDR1 is WNHNN and CDR2 SYGVQD (reference sequence). The CDR3 sequence: CASQREIGPYEQYF. CDR3 coding DNA: TGCGCCAGCCAGCGGGAGATCGGCCCTTACGAGCAGTACTTC.

The chain is built from TRBV24-1 and TRBJ2-2; the match to TRBD2 covers 8 bases. The junction had 8 bases not matched to a gene; V was cut back by 3 bases and J by 0 bases. Germline CDR1 and CDR2: KGHDR and SFDVKD. This CDR3 spans 18 amino acids. For the CDR3, the DNA is TGTGCCACCAGTGATGCCGGGGGGGCGGGGACGAACACCGGGGAGCTGTTTTTT. It translates to CATSDAGGAGTNTGELFF.

The V and J genes are TRBV18 and TRBJ1-5, with 10 bases lining up with TRBD1. The CDR3 extends over 16 amino acids. J was trimmed by 4 bases and V by 3 bases; bases with no gene match: 6. CDR1 KGHSH and CDR2 LQKENI come from the germline V gene. The CDR3 region is CASSPPGQGSNQPQHF. In DNA form, the CDR3 reads TGTGCCAGCTCACCGCCGGGACAGGGGAGTAATCAGCCCCAGCATTTT.

The J gene is TRBJ1-2, the V gene TRBV6-5, with D maybe TRBD1 (5 bases). CDR3 length equals 13 residues. Trimming stripped 5 bases from V and 2 bases from J, with 9 bases between. The germline V gene has CDR1 MNHEY and CDR2 SVGAGI. The CDR3 sequence is CASSPTENYGYTF. CDR3 sequence (DNA): TGTGCCAGCAGTCCGACAGAAAACTATGGCTACACCTTC.

The chain employs TRBV6-5 and TRBJ1-2, with a tentative D call TRBD1 (5 bases). Between the trimmed V and J ends, which lost 6 bases and 6 bases, there was a span of 14 bases. Germline CDR1 reads MNHEY; CDR2 reads SVGAGI. CDR3 length: 13 amino acids. The CDR3 coding sequence is TGTGCCAGCAGCCTACGCGGACAAAATGGCTACACCTTC. Translating it yields CASSLRGQNGYTF.

CDR3 in DNA: TGTGCCAGCAGCCCGTTATCCAATGAGCAGTTCTTC. Protein sequence: CASSPLSNEQFF. This sequence joins TRBV5-4 and TRBJ2-1; D call uncertain. Germline V gene lookup returns CDR1 SGHNT and CDR2 YYREEE (reference sequence). This CDR3 is built from 12 residues. Trimming stripped 4 bases from V and 6 bases from J, with 8 bases between.

J is TRBJ2-1 and V is TRBV3-1 (or the pseudogene TRBV3-2); 11 nucleotides align to TRBD2. V shed 1 base and J 8 bases; nucleotides not matched to a gene: 4. Germline lookup yields CDR1 LGHDT and CDR2 YNNKEL (reference sequence). The CDR3 sequence is 15 residues long. The CDR3 protein is CASSQGLAGGYEQFF. CDR3 coding DNA: TGTGCCAGCAGCCAAGGTCTAGCGGGAGGTTATGAGCAGTTCTTC.

The chain couples TRBV5-1 to TRBJ2-1; tentative D call: TRBD2 (5 bases). Germline CDR1 and CDR2: SGHRS and YFSETQ. This CDR3 is built from 15 residues. Trimming took 4 bases from V and 1 from J, leaving 12 bases between them. CDR3 residues: CASSAPERSYNEQFF. CDR3 bases: TGCGCCAGCAGCGCCCCGGAGCGGTCCTACAATGAGCAGTTCTTC.

The CDR3 loop reads CASSQGDQRGSYEQYF. As DNA, the CDR3 is TGTGCCAGCAGCCAAGGGGACCAGCGGGGCTCCTACGAGCAGTACTTC. The rearrangement joins TRBV3-1 (or the pseudogene TRBV3-2) to TRBJ2-7; 7 positions agree with TRBD2. Trimming took 1 base from V and 0 from J; bases not matched to a gene: 6. The length of the CDR3 is 16 residues. Germline V gives CDR1 LGHDT, CDR2 YNNKEL (reference sequence).

V is TRBV19 and J is TRBJ2-4; 7 positions match TRBD1. V was pared by 2 bases and J by 0 bases, with 7 bases of the junction left unmatched. Germline CDR1 is LNHDA and CDR2 is SQIVND (reference sequence). This CDR3 is 17 amino acids long. CDR3 sequence (DNA): TGTGCCAGTAGTATAAGGGGACAGTTCCTAGCCAAAAACATTCAGTACTTC. It specifies CASSIRGQFLAKNIQYF.

The rearrangement links TRBV27 to TRBJ1-1; D might be TRBD1 (5 bases). The CDR3 runs to 12 residues. V lost 6 bases to trimming and J lost 1 base, with 6 bases between them. The germline gives CDR1 MNHEY, CDR2 SMNVEV (reference sequence). Here the CDR3 reads CASSTGNTEAFF. The CDR3 nucleotides are TGTGCCAGCAGCACAGGGAACACTGAAGCTTTCTTT.

This chain uses TRBV25-1 with TRBJ2-5, with D possibly matching TRBD2 (5 bases). This CDR3 is built from 10 residues. Germline-derived CDR1 and CDR2 are MGHDK and SYGVNS. CDR3 nucleotides: TGTGCGGCAGGAGAGGGGACCCAGTACTTC. Protein: CAAGEGTQYF.

The chain recombines TRBV7-9 with TRBJ2-6; no definite D call. Trimming cost V 1 base and J 0 bases, with 4 bases left between them. This CDR3 is built from 15 residues. CDR1 SEHNR and CDR2 FQNEAQ come from the germline V gene (reference sequence). The CDR3, as DNA: TGTGCCAGCAGCTTAGGTAACTCTGGGGCCAACGTCCTGACTTTC. Its protein product is CASSLGNSGANVLTF.

V and J are TRBV30 and TRBJ2-7; 7 positions agree with TRBD2. Germline trimming cut 0 bases from V and 1 base from J; bases unmatched to any gene: 6. The CDR3 totals 15 residues. Germline CDR1 GTSNPN, CDR2 SVGIG (reference sequence). The CDR3 sequence is CAWSVDLAESYEQYF. CDR3 nucleotide sequence: TGTGCCTGGAGTGTTGACCTAGCGGAATCCTACGAGCAGTACTTC.

The chain couples TRBV7-9 to TRBJ1-1; 7 bases fit TRBD1. Germline-derived CDR1 and CDR2 are SEHNR and FQNEAQ (reference sequence). The CDR3 is 15 amino acids. The ends lost 1 base at V and 0 bases at J; junction bases unmatched: 2. The CDR3 DNA sequence: TGTGCCAGCAGCTTAGAACAGGGGATGAACACTGAAGCTTTCTTT. Protein: CASSLEQGMNTEAFF.

The V gene is TRBV6-5, the J gene TRBJ1-6, with a weak D call TRBD1 (5 bases). This CDR3 is built from 14 residues. In germline, CDR1 is MNHEY, CDR2 SVGAGI. Trimming left V 6 bases short and J 9 bases short, with 15 bases between. The DNA for the CDR3 is TGTGCCAGCAGATTACACCAAGGGGCTTCACCCCTCCACTTT. Amino acid sequence: CASRLHQGASPLHF.

This chain joins TRBV9 and TRBJ1-4, with 8 bases lining up with TRBD1. The CDR3 runs 15 residues. Trimming took 3 bases from V and 5 from J; bases not matched to a gene: 6. Germline V lookup: CDR1 SGDLS, CDR2 YYNGEE. CDR3 nucleotides: TGTGCCAGCAGCGCTATTGACAGGGGAAATGAAAAACTGTTTTTT. This translates into CASSAIDRGNEKLFF.